This T cell receptor beta chain was captured by sequencing in a study of identical twins. Trimming shortened V by 3 bases and J by 3 bases, and 16 bases separated the two germline ends. The CDR3 is 16 residues long. This clonotype was seen at least ten times. TCRdb re-analysed the 5' RACE reads in MiXCR, keeping a single row per CDR3 protein. This table holds a few hundred thousand distinct CDR3 sequences, 5% to 7% found once. These data were also filed under a second study, of T cells expressing NK-cell markers. That investigation notes: One of eight sequenced donors was HCMV-seronegative; the other seven were seropositive.

The sequence was obtained from a young woman in good health. The gene calls are TRBV12-3 or TRBV12-4 and TRBJ2-3; D possibly uses TRBD1 or TRBD2 (5 bases each). Sequenced: CD8+ T cells sorted from blood. In DNA, the CDR3 is TGTGCCAGCAGTTTTCCGAGGGGCATCGGTACAGATACGCAGTATTTT. As protein: CASSFPRGIGTDTQYF.